The next 20 T cell receptor beta chains were all read from a single sample in a study of identifying expanded T cells in peripheral blood. The repertoire was sequenced with immunoSEQ multiplex PCR; TCRdb's copy has only in-frame clones and lacks some. The repertoire holds fewer than 65,000 clones, 70% to 90% seen once, with less than 5.5% in the top ten. Sequencing was done on a sample of blood. The receptors come from a person between 18 and 70 years old in good health.

The chain is built from TRBV4-1 and TRBJ1-5; weak D call: TRBD1 (5 bases). Trimming removed 1 base at V and 5 bases at J, with 21 bases between. The germline V gene encodes CDR1 MGHRA and CDR2 YSYEKL. The CDR3 length is 18 residues. The DNA of the CDR3 is TGCGCCAGCAGCCAAGGTGGGGCAAGATTGGGGGTGGATCAGCCCCAGCATTTT. As protein: CASSQGGARLGVDQPQHF.

V gene TRBV19 combines with J gene TRBJ1-5, with D unresolved. The CDR3 extends over 15 amino acids. Germline V gene lookup returns CDR1 LNHDA and CDR2 SQIVND (reference sequence). The V gene lost 3 bases and the J gene lost 15 bases, with 24 bases spanning the gap. In DNA form, the CDR3 reads TGTGCCAGTAGTATGGGATCTGAGGTGAGCACCCCCAGGCATTTT. It yields the protein CASSMGSEVSTPRHF.

The chain links TRBV5-4 to TRBJ2-7; 8 positions match TRBD2. CDR3 length: 15 residues. The V and J ends lost 4 bases and 1 base, in that order; junction bases with no gene match: 7. The germline V gene has CDR1 SGHNT and CDR2 YYREEE (reference sequence). The CDR3 DNA sequence: TGTGCCAGCAGCCAAGAGACTAGCGAGTCCTACGAGCAGTACTTC. As protein: CASSQETSESYEQYF.

CDR3 in amino acids: CASSLQRTYEQYF. Written as DNA, the CDR3 is TGTGCCAGCAGCTTACAGCGGACCTACGAGCAGTACTTC. V usage is TRBV7-8 and J usage is TRBJ2-7, with a tentative D call TRBD2 (5 bases). Trimming took 2 bases from V and 2 from J, leaving 7 bases between them. This CDR3 spans 13 amino acids. The germline V gene has CDR1 SGHVS and CDR2 FQNEAQ.

The chain employs TRBV11-2 and TRBJ1-3; tentatively, D is TRBD1 (6 bases). V gave up 2 bases and J gave up 0 bases, with 11 bases separating them. The CDR3 covers 16 residues. Germline CDR1 and CDR2: SGHAT and FQNNGV. CDR3 protein: CASSLRVTGSGNTIYF. In DNA, the CDR3 is TGTGCCAGCAGCTTAAGGGTGACAGGCTCTGGAAACACCATATATTTT.

The J gene is TRBJ2-3, the V gene TRBV11-2; 11 nucleotides align to TRBD2. The CDR3 length is 14 residues. V lost 5 bases to trimming and J lost 5 bases; unmatched junction nucleotides: 3. Germline CDR1 is SGHAT and CDR2 is FQNNGV. CDR3 amino acids: CASSQLAGEDTQYF. The CDR3 DNA reads as TGTGCCAGCAGCCAACTAGCGGGAGAAGATACGCAGTATTTT.

The chain combines TRBV30 with TRBJ2-1; the D gene is possibly TRBD1 (6 bases). Trimming stripped 4 bases from V and 4 bases from J, with 11 bases between. CDR1 is GTSNPN, CDR2 SVGIG, per germline (reference sequence). The CDR3 consists of 13 residues. The chain's CDR3 is CAWKQGSYNEQFF. CDR3 DNA sequence: TGTGCCTGGAAGCAGGGGTCATACAATGAGCAGTTCTTC.

This clone was recorded a few times. V is TRBV19 and J is TRBJ1-6; D possibly corresponds to TRBD1 (5 bases). This CDR3 region has 14 residues. V dropped 6 bases and J dropped 14 bases, with 20 bases sitting between them. Germline values: CDR1 LNHDA, CDR2 SQIVND (reference sequence). In DNA, the CDR3 is TGTGCCAGTAGCTCCTCCGGGACGGCCGGAACCCTCCACTTT. This codes for CASSSSGTAGTLHF.

The V call is TRBV2, the J call TRBJ2-2, with a possible D match to TRBD2 (5 bases). CDR1 SNHLY and CDR2 FYNNEI come from the germline V gene. V was shortened by 8 bases and J by 6 bases, with 16 bases between the two germline ends. The length of the CDR3 is 14 residues. The CDR3 here is CASSKEGLAGELFF. Here the CDR3 DNA reads TGTGCCAGCTCCAAAGAGGGTTTGGCCGGGGAGCTGTTTTTT.

CDR3 sequence (DNA): TGTGCCAGCAGCTTACAATACAGGAACACTGAAGCTTTCTTT. The encoded protein is CASSLQYRNTEAFF. V is TRBV7-8 and J is TRBJ1-1; D call uncertain. This CDR3 has 14 residues. With 2 bases removed from V and 1 base from J, the gap between germline ends came to 8 bases. Per germline, CDR1 SGHVS and CDR2 FQNEAQ.

The chain recombines TRBV14 with TRBJ2-2; the D gene is possibly TRBD2 (6 bases). The germline V gene encodes CDR1 SGHDN and CDR2 FVKESK. V was cut by 4 bases and J by 8 bases, with 20 bases left in between. The CDR3 contains 16 residues. The CDR3 DNA sequence: TGTGCCAGCAGCCCCTCTTTGATAGCGGAGGCGGGGGAGCTGTTTTTT. Translated, it gives CASSPSLIAEAGELFF.

This chain joins TRBV28 and TRBJ2-5, with 10 bases fitting TRBD1. V lost 4 bases to trimming and J lost 5 bases; unmatched junction nucleotides: 7. This CDR3 is built from 15 residues. The germline CDR1 and CDR2 sequences are MDHEN and SYDVKM. The CDR3 DNA reads TGTGCCAGCAGTTACCCGGGACAGGGGACGGAGACCCAGTACTTC. It is translated as CASSYPGQGTETQYF.

V usage is TRBV19 and J usage is TRBJ1-1; TRBD1 is a possible D gene (6 bases). V gave up 5 bases and J gave up 3 bases, with 13 bases separating them. CDR3 size: 14 residues. CDR1 LNHDA and CDR2 SQIVND come from the germline V gene (reference sequence). The CDR3 DNA follows: TGTGCCAGTAGTCTCCCGGGGGGGCACACTGAAGCTTTCTTT. Translating it yields CASSLPGGHTEAFF.

This chain links TRBV27 with TRBJ2-5; TRBD2 is a possible D gene (5 bases). This CDR3 contains 12 residues. V lost 7 bases, J lost 4 bases, and 10 bases lay in between. Germline CDR1 reads MNHEY; CDR2 reads SMNVEV (reference sequence). CDR3 residues: CASNNEGETQYF. In nucleotides, the CDR3 is TGTGCCAGCAATAACGAGGGAGAGACCCAGTACTTC.

J is TRBJ2-7 and V is TRBV4-3, with TRBD2 matching 14 bases. The CDR3 consists of 15 residues. Germline CDR1 is LGHNA and CDR2 is YSLEER. After removal of 4 bases from V and 4 bases from J, the junction contained 3 bases not matched to a gene. CDR3 residues: CASSRGLAGVYEQYF. The DNA of the CDR3 is TGCGCCAGCAGCCGGGGACTAGCGGGAGTGTACGAGCAGTACTTC.

The chain links TRBV5-1 to TRBJ1-4; 8 bases line up with TRBD1. Trimming removed 0 bases from V and 8 bases from J; junction bases left unmatched: 9. Germline lookup yields CDR1 SGHRS and CDR2 YFSETQ. The CDR3 consists of 16 residues. The CDR3: CASSLAEAGGREKLFF. The CDR3 DNA is TGCGCCAGCAGCTTGGCCGAGGCAGGGGGCCGAGAAAAACTGTTTTTT. The full variable domain, completed using reference TRBV5-1 and TRBJ1-4, is KAGVTQTPRYLIKTRGQQVTLSCSPISGHRSVSWYQQTPGQGLQFLFEYFSETQRNKGNFPGRFSGRQFSNSRSEMNVSTLELGDSALYLCASSLAEAGGREKLFFGSGTQLSVL.

CDR3 loop: CASSGTNYGYTF. In DNA, the CDR3 is TGTGCCAGCTCCGGGACCAATTATGGCTACACCTTC. V and J are TRBV2 and TRBJ1-2, with D possibly TRBD1 on 5 matching bases. V lost 8 bases to trimming and J lost 5 bases, with 12 bases between them. This CDR3 is 12 amino acids long. Germline CDR1 and CDR2: SNHLY and FYNNEI.

This chain uses TRBV28 with TRBJ2-7; a weak D match, TRBD1 (6 bases). The ends were cut back, 8 bases at V and 6 bases at J, with 14 bases in the middle. Germline assignment: CDR1 MDHEN and CDR2 SYDVKM. The CDR3 is made up of 12 amino acids. The CDR3 coding sequence is TGTGCCAGCGGAAGAGGGACACGCGAGCAGTACTTC. The encoded protein is CASGRGTREQYF.

The rearrangement links TRBV27 to TRBJ2-3; D is uncertain. V dropped 3 bases and J dropped 7 bases, with 14 bases sitting between them. Germline values: CDR1 MNHEY, CDR2 SMNVEV (reference sequence). This CDR3 comprises 14 residues. Written as DNA, the CDR3 is TGTGCCAGCAGTTTCGGATTCCGGCGGAATACGCAGTATTTT. This codes for CASSFGFRRNTQYF.

The V gene is TRBV27, the J gene TRBJ2-1, with 8 bases matching TRBD2. The germline V gene has CDR1 MNHEY and CDR2 SMNVEV (reference sequence). Trimming cost V 2 bases and J 9 bases; bases outside gene matches: 15. The CDR3 is 17 amino acids. The CDR3 loop is CASSLLAGVGTGGEQFF. In nucleotides, the CDR3 is TGTGCCAGCAGTTTACTAGCGGGTGTGGGTACCGGCGGTGAGCAGTTCTTC.